A single sample gave rise to the 24 T cell receptor beta chains below, sequenced in a study of T cell repertoires in cytomegalovirus infection. TCRdb passed the reads through MiXCR, listing each CDR3 protein once. The sample consists of approximately 100,000 distinct CDR3 sequences, 23% of them appearing once. Source material: CD8+ T cells from PBMCs. These receptors were taken from a human donor in good health (CMV status not recorded). Some clones in this sample may be carry-over from other donors' samples.

This chain joins TRBV28 and TRBJ2-7, with 11 nucleotides matching TRBD2. J gave up 4 bases and V 2 bases, and 13 bases lay outside the gene matches. The CDR3 contains 18 residues. From germline, CDR1 is MDHEN and CDR2 SYDVKM. The CDR3 nucleotides are TGTGCCAGCAGTTTAGTCAATAGCGGGGGGGCTAATAGGTACGAGCAGTACTTC. Its translation is CASSLVNSGGANRYEQYF.

The rearrangement joins TRBV11-2 to TRBJ1-2; no clear D gene. The CDR3 has 15 amino acids. Per the germline V gene, CDR1 is SGHAT and CDR2 is FQNNGV. V dropped 0 bases and J dropped 1 base, with 9 bases sitting between them. The CDR3 region is CASSLEGDNNYGYTF. CDR3 sequence (DNA): TGTGCCAGCAGCTTAGAAGGTGACAATAACTATGGCTACACCTTC.

The sample holds a few counts of this clonotype. This chain joins TRBV7-6 and TRBJ1-2; D may be TRBD1 (5 bases). CDR1 is SGHVS and CDR2 is FNYEAQ in the germline V gene. V shed 2 bases and J shed 2 bases, with 6 bases lying between them. The CDR3 consists of 13 residues. The CDR3 nucleotides are TGTGCCAGCAGCTTAAAGGGGAACTATGGCTACACCTTC. Amino acids: CASSLKGNYGYTF. The whole variable domain, remainder taken from reference TRBV7-6 and TRBJ1-2, is GAGVSQSPRYKVTKRGQDVALRCDPISGHVSLYWYRQALGQGPEFLTYFNYEAQQDKSGLPNDRFSAERPEGSISTLTIQRTEQRDSAMYRCASSLKGNYGYTFGSGTRLTVV.

V gene TRBV7-2 combines with J gene TRBJ2-1; D perhaps matches TRBD1 (6 bases). Germline V gives CDR1 SGHTA, CDR2 FQGNSA. The CDR3 runs 14 residues. The V end was cut by 5 bases, the J end by 5 bases, with 13 bases between. The CDR3 region has the DNA TGTGCCAGCAGCCGACCGGGACAAAACAATGAGCAGTTCTTC. Translated, it gives CASSRPGQNNEQFF.

This clonotype has more than one count but fewer than ten. The V call is TRBV30, the J call TRBJ2-7, with D perhaps matching TRBD1 or TRBD2 (5 bases each). The CDR3 is made up of 14 amino acids. V was trimmed by 3 bases and J by 3 bases, leaving 15 bases between them. Per germline, CDR1 GTSNPN and CDR2 SVGIG (reference sequence). The CDR3 sequence: CAWRGDPSIYEQYF. DNA of the CDR3: TGTGCCTGGAGAGGGGACCCTAGCATCTACGAGCAGTACTTC.

The table lists this clonotype with a few counts. The chain employs TRBV19 and TRBJ2-1; TRBD2 is a possible D gene (5 bases). The V gene lost 5 bases and the J gene lost 7 bases, with 24 bases spanning the gap. Germline CDR1 reads LNHDA; CDR2 reads SQIVND (reference sequence). There are 17 residues in the CDR3. The CDR3 nucleotides are TGTGCCAGTAGTCCCGTAAGAGGGAGCCTCATGGGGAATGAGCAGTTCTTC. The encoded protein is CASSPVRGSLMGNEQFF.

This clonotype was detected a few times. The genes are TRBV7-9 and TRBJ2-3, with D uncertain. V shed 4 bases and J shed 7 bases, with 9 bases lying between them. The CDR3 sequence is 12 residues long. CDR1 and CDR2 (germline): SEHNR, FQNEAQ (reference sequence). The CDR3, as DNA: TGTGCCAGCAGCTGGAGCCCCTATACGCAGTATTTT. Its translation: CASSWSPYTQYF.

To note about this clonotype: Just one base apart from a much larger clone, this may be a read error. J is TRBJ2-3 and V is TRBV7-8, with D perhaps being TRBD1 or TRBD2 (7 bases each). Germline V gives CDR1 SGHVS, CDR2 FQNEAQ. The CDR3 spans 17 residues. CDR3 coding DNA: TGTACCAGCAGCTTAGGCCAGGGGGGGAGCGACACAGATACGCAGTATTTT. Translation: CTSSLGQGGSDTDTQYF.

The chain employs TRBV4-3 and TRBJ2-7; 9 positions agree with TRBD1. Losses at the gene ends were 0 bases for V and 3 bases for J; bases not matched to a gene: 6. The CDR3 contains 16 residues. From germline, CDR1 is LGHNA and CDR2 YSLEER. CDR3 region: CASSQDYGTGNYEQYF. Written as DNA, the CDR3 is TGCGCCAGCAGCCAAGATTACGGGACAGGGAACTACGAGCAGTACTTC.

This clonotype has a count of ten or more. The gene calls are TRBV7-6 and TRBJ2-7, with 10 bases lining up with TRBD1. Germline values: CDR1 SGHVS, CDR2 FNYEAQ. There are 14 residues in the CDR3. Trimming cost V 5 bases and J 4 bases; bases outside gene matches: 5. CDR3 protein: CASSMGDRGYEQYF. Here the CDR3 DNA reads TGTGCCAGCAGCATGGGGGACAGGGGATACGAGCAGTACTTC.

This clonotype was found many times. This sequence joins TRBV6-1 and TRBJ2-1; the D call may be TRBD1 or TRBD2 (5 bases each). The germline CDR1 and CDR2 sequences are MNHNS and SASEGT. The V end lost 5 bases, the J end lost 1 base, and 12 bases lay between the germline ends. CDR3 length: 15 amino acids. The CDR3 loop is CASSPGTSSYNEQFF. CDR3 nucleotide sequence: TGTGCCAGCAGTCCCGGGACGAGTTCCTACAATGAGCAGTTCTTC.

This clonotype has more than one count but fewer than ten. V and J are TRBV11-2 and TRBJ2-1; tentatively, D is TRBD2 (5 bases). Germline CDR1 and CDR2: SGHAT and FQNNGV. The CDR3 sequence is 16 residues long. Trimming took off 1 base at V and 6 bases at J, with 16 bases between the two ends. DNA for the CDR3: TGTGCCAGCAGCTTAGCAGTCTCCGGGATTGTCAATGAGCAGTTCTTC. This sequence encodes CASSLAVSGIVNEQFF.

This clonotype was recorded a few times. This rearrangement joins TRBV14 to TRBJ1-2, with D perhaps matching TRBD1 (6 bases). Germline lookup yields CDR1 SGHDN and CDR2 FVKESK. This CDR3 spans 14 amino acids. Trimming shortened V by 5 bases and J by 4 bases, and 14 bases separated the two germline ends. The CDR3 bases are TGTGCCAGCAGCTATACCGGACAGCCCTATGGCTACACCTTC. The encoded protein is CASSYTGQPYGYTF.

This chain links TRBV20-1 with TRBJ1-5; D is possibly TRBD1 (6 bases). Trimming stripped 4 bases from V and 7 bases from J, with 26 bases between. Germline lookup yields CDR1 DFQATT and CDR2 SNEGSKA (reference sequence). This CDR3 is 17 amino acids long. CDR3 sequence (DNA): TGCAGTGCTAACGGGGGGGCCGAACTCGGTCCCGGCCAGCCCCAGCATTTT. Its translation: CSANGGAELGPGQPQHF.

V usage is TRBV9 and J usage is TRBJ2-7, with D possibly matching TRBD2 (6 bases). Germline CDR1 reads SGDLS; CDR2 reads YYNGEE. Trimming left V 1 base short and J 4 bases short, with 15 bases between. The CDR3 is made up of 15 amino acids. The CDR3 reads CASSVQELGGYEQYF. CDR3 DNA sequence: TGTGCCAGCAGCGTACAGGAGCTCGGGGGATACGAGCAGTACTTC.

This clonotype appeared a few times. This chain uses TRBV12-3 or TRBV12-4 with TRBJ2-1; TRBD2 aligns across 8 bases. The CDR3 is 15 residues long. The ends lost 8 bases at V and 5 bases at J; junction bases unmatched: 11. The CDR3 loop reads CASGDLGTRHNEQFF. Written as DNA, the CDR3 is TGTGCCAGCGGAGATCTCGGGACTAGACACAATGAGCAGTTCTTC.

In this sample, this clonotype turned up a few times. The chain is built from TRBV19 and TRBJ2-7; 9 bases line up with TRBD2. J lost 3 bases, V lost 8 bases, and 8 bases had no gene match. CDR3 size: 14 residues. Germline V lookup: CDR1 LNHDA, CDR2 SQIVND (reference sequence). The CDR3 protein is CASAGGGGGYEQYF. The CDR3 nucleotides are TGTGCCAGTGCCGGCGGGGGGGGCGGCTACGAGCAGTACTTC.

The chain carries TRBV4-3 and TRBJ2-7, with 8 bases identical to TRBD2. CDR1 LGHNA and CDR2 YSLEER come from the germline V gene. The J segment lost 6 bases and the V segment lost 2 bases, leaving 3 bases of the junction unmatched. The CDR3 sequence is 13 residues long. Here the CDR3 reads CASSQLSGSEQYF. As DNA, the CDR3 is TGCGCCAGCAGCCAATTAAGCGGGAGCGAGCAGTACTTC.

The count of this clonotype is one. The chain combines TRBV20-1 with TRBJ1-4; D might be TRBD1 (6 bases). Trimming stripped 6 bases from V and 8 bases from J, with 16 bases between. Germline V lookup: CDR1 DFQATT, CDR2 SNEGSKA (reference sequence). The CDR3 spans 13 residues. The CDR3 here is CSAPRGGYEKLFF. For the CDR3, the DNA is TGCAGTGCCCCGAGGGGGGGCTACGAAAAACTGTTTTTT.

This clonotype has at least ten counts. The chain joins TRBV5-1 to TRBJ2-7, with 8 bases identical to TRBD2. CDR1 is SGHRS, CDR2 YFSETQ, per germline. J was trimmed by 5 bases and V by 0 bases; bases with no gene match: 16. The CDR3 is 18 residues long. CDR3 bases: TGCGCCAGCAGCTTGGGGCGAGACGCGGGGGGCCGTATGAACGAGCAGTACTTC. Its translation: CASSLGRDAGGRMNEQYF.

This clonotype was recorded only once. The chain has TRBV2 and TRBJ2-7; the D is unclear. V lost 2 bases, J lost 1 base, and 15 bases lay in between. CDR1 SNHLY and CDR2 FYNNEI come from the germline V gene. The CDR3 loop spans 16 amino acids. The DNA for the CDR3 is TGTGCCAGCAGTGAATGGGTAGGAGACGGATCCTACGAGCAGTACTTC. This codes for CASSEWVGDGSYEQYF.

At least ten counts were recorded for this clonotype. The chain recombines TRBV11-1 with TRBJ2-1; D may correspond to TRBD1 or TRBD2 (6 bases each). V was clipped by 5 bases and J by 4 bases, with 15 bases between them. The length of the CDR3 is 15 residues. Germline CDR1 SGHAT, CDR2 FQDESV (reference sequence). The CDR3 sequence is CASSDGGGVYNEQFF. CDR3 bases: TGTGCCAGCAGCGATGGGGGCGGGGTTTACAATGAGCAGTTCTTC.

The chain couples TRBV7-9 to TRBJ2-7; a possible D gene is TRBD1 (6 bases). The V end lost 5 bases, the J end lost 4 bases, and 15 bases lay between the germline ends. The CDR3 is made up of 14 amino acids. Germline-derived CDR1 and CDR2 are SEHNR and FQNEAQ (reference sequence). Here the CDR3 reads CASSPGHKNYEQYF. CDR3 DNA: TGTGCCAGCAGCCCGGGACATAAAAATTACGAGCAGTACTTC.

The V call is TRBV4-3, the J call TRBJ2-7; 7 nucleotides align to TRBD1. V trimming: 3 bases; J trimming: 0 bases; junction bases outside the gene matches: 2. This CDR3 spans 14 amino acids. Germline CDR1 LGHNA, CDR2 YSLEER. This chain's CDR3 is CASSHGTDSYEQYF. The CDR3 DNA sequence: TGCGCCAGCAGCCACGGGACAGACTCCTACGAGCAGTACTTC.